These 5 T cell receptor beta chains were sequenced from one sample in a study of blood T cell repertoires in COVID-19. The repertoire was sequenced with immunoSEQ multiplex PCR; TCRdb's copy has only in-frame clones and lacks some. The table includes some 300,000 clones, 86% detected once. The sequenced material came from peripheral blood. Receptors originate from a woman between 70 and 85 years old with COVID-19, enrolled during active disease.

V is TRBV24-1 and J is TRBJ2-3, with TRBD2 matching over 14 bases. V shed 9 bases and J 4 bases; nucleotides not matched to a gene: 5. The CDR3 extends over 15 amino acids. Germline lookup yields CDR1 KGHDR and CDR2 SFDVKD. The CDR3 reads CATETSGGAADTQYF. Here the CDR3 DNA reads TGTGCCACCGAGACTAGCGGGGGGGCCGCAGATACGCAGTATTTT.

This chain uses TRBV2 with TRBJ1-1; D is perhaps TRBD1 (6 bases). The CDR3 runs 14 residues. Germline V gives CDR1 SNHLY, CDR2 FYNNEI. V shed 7 bases and J shed 1 base, with 13 bases lying between them. In nucleotides, the CDR3 is TGTGCCAGCACTGGACAGCTTGGGAACACTGAAGCTTTCTTT. It translates to CASTGQLGNTEAFF.

This rearrangement joins TRBV28 to TRBJ1-6; 8 nucleotides agree with TRBD1. J was trimmed by 1 base and V by 3 bases; bases with no gene match: 5. The CDR3 sequence is 17 residues long. In germline, CDR1 is MDHEN, CDR2 SYDVKM. CDR3 loop: CASSFQGATSYNSPLHF. Written as DNA, the CDR3 is TGTGCCAGCAGTTTCCAGGGGGCAACGTCCTATAATTCACCCCTCCACTTT.

The chain employs TRBV6-4 and TRBJ2-1; 7 nucleotides align to TRBD2. Per the germline V gene, CDR1 is MRHNA and CDR2 is SNTAGT. The V and J ends lost 5 bases and 3 bases, in that order; junction bases with no gene match: 4. The CDR3 sequence is 14 residues long. The DNA of the CDR3 is TGTGCCAGCAGTCCGGGACTACACTACAATGAGCAGTTCTTC. Translating it yields CASSPGLHYNEQFF.

This clone was counted between two and nine times. The chain couples TRBV7-9 to TRBJ1-6; 8 bases are a match to TRBD1. CDR3 size: 16 residues. Trimming cost V 2 bases and J 7 bases; bases outside gene matches: 7. Germline assignment: CDR1 SEHNR and CDR2 FQNEAQ (reference sequence). The CDR3 DNA is TGTGCCAGCAGCTTATCCCGGACAGGGATAAATTCACCCCTCCACTTT. It specifies CASSLSRTGINSPLHF. The full variable domain, its missing parts supplied by reference TRBV7-9 and TRBJ1-6, is DTGVSQNPRHKITKRGQNVTFRCDPISEHNRLYWYRQTLGQGPEFLTYFQNEAQLEKSRLLSDRFSAERPKGSFSTLEIQRTEQGDSAMYLCASSLSRTGINSPLHFGNGTRLTVT.